This TCR beta chain was obtained from a study of post-analysis software for immune sequencing data. General study findings and limits: Controls showed significantly higher normalized Chao1 diversity than did multiple sclerosis patients. TRBV5-6, TRBV5-1 and TRBV20-1 belonged to a set of about five TRBV segments that were more frequent in patients than controls.

Comment on this clonotype: No antigen is known for it.

Germline V gives CDR1 MGHRA, CDR2 YSYEKL. Trimming took 0 bases from V and 15 from J; bases not matched to a gene: 13. The CDR3 spans 16 residues. The TCR beta cDNA libraries contained unique molecular identifiers. Roughly 0.5 million cDNA molecules were obtained from roughly 1 to 10 million T cells. TCRdb re-derived calls from the PCR reads in MiXCR, one entry per CDR3 protein. The sample lists 450,000 or so distinct CDR3 sequences, nearly 45% occurring once. This sequence joins TRBV4-1 and TRBJ2-1; 11 bases match TRBD2. The source of this sequence is a girl between 10 and 17 years old with multiple sclerosis. Material: blood. CDR3 protein: CASSQDRASGGHDGFF. The DNA of the CDR3 is TGCGCCAGCAGCCAAGATCGGGCTAGCGGGGGGCACGATGGGTTCTTC.